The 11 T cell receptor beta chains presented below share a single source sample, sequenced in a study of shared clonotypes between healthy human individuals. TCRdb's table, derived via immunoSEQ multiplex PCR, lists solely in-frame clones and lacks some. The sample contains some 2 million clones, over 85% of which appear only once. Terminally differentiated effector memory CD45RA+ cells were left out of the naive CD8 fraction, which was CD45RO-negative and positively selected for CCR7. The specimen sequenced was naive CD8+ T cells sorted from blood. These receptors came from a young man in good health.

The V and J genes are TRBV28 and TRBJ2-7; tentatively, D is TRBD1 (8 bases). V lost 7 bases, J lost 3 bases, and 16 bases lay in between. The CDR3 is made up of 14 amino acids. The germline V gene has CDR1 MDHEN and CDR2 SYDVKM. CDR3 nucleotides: TGTGCCAGCACCCAGACAGGGGAGGGCTACGAGCAGTACTTC. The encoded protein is CASTQTGEGYEQYF.

This CDR3 reads CASTNYRGQETQYF. The DNA for the CDR3 is TGTGCCAGCACCAACTACAGGGGCCAAGAGACCCAGTACTTC. V usage is TRBV6-5 and J usage is TRBJ2-5, with 7 positions matching TRBD1. CDR3 length: 14 residues. Trimming cost V 7 bases and J 1 base; bases outside gene matches: 6. CDR1 is MNHEY, CDR2 SVGAGI, per germline.

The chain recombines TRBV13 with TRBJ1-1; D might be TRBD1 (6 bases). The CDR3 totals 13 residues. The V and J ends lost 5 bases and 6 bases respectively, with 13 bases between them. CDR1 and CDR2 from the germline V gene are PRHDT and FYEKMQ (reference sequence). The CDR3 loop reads CASSHQGGAEAFF. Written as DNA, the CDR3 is TGTGCCAGCAGCCACCAAGGGGGAGCTGAAGCTTTCTTT.

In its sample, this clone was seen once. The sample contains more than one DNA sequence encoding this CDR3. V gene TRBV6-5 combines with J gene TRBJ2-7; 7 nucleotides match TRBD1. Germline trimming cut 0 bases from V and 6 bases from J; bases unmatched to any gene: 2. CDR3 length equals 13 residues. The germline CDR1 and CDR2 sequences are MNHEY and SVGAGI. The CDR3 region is CASSYSTGAEQYF. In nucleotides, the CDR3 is TGTGCCAGCAGTTACTCAACAGGGGCCGAGCAGTACTTC.

The CDR3: CASSPDAGPQETQYF. CDR3 nucleotides: TGTGCCAGCAGCCCAGATGCTGGCCCCCAAGAGACCCAGTACTTC. This chain connects TRBV7-9 to TRBJ2-5; D is undetermined. Trimming removed 5 bases at V and 1 base at J, with 14 bases between. Germline V lookup: CDR1 SEHNR, CDR2 FQNEAQ (reference sequence). CDR3 length: 15 residues.

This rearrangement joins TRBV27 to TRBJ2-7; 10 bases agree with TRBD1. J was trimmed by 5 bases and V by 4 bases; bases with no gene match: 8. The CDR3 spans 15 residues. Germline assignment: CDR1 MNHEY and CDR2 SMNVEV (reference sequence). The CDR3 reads CASSYSGTGVDEQYF. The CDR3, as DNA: TGTGCCAGCAGTTACTCCGGGACAGGGGTGGACGAGCAGTACTTC.

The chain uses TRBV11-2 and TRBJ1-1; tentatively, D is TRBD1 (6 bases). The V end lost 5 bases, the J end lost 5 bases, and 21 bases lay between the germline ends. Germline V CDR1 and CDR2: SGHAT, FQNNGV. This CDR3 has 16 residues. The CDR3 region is CASSVWGSGGKTEAFF. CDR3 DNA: TGTGCCAGCAGCGTATGGGGTAGTGGGGGCAAGACTGAAGCTTTCTTT.

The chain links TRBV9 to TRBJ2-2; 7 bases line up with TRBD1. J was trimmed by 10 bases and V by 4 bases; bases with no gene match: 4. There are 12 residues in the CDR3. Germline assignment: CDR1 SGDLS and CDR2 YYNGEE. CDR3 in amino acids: CASSTGDQELFF. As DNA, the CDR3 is TGTGCCAGCAGCACAGGGGATCAGGAGCTGTTTTTT.

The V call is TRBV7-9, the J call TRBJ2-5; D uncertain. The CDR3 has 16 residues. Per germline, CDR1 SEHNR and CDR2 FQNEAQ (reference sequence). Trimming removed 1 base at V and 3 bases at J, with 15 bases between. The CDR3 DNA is TGTGCCAGCAGCTTAGGTTTTACCGGAAGGGAAGAGACCCAGTACTTC. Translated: CASSLGFTGREETQYF. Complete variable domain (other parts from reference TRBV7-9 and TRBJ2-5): DTGVSQNPRHKITKRGQNVTFRCDPISEHNRLYWYRQTLGQGPEFLTYFQNEAQLEKSRLLSDRFSAERPKGSFSTLEIQRTEQGDSAMYLCASSLGFTGREETQYFGPGTRLLVL.

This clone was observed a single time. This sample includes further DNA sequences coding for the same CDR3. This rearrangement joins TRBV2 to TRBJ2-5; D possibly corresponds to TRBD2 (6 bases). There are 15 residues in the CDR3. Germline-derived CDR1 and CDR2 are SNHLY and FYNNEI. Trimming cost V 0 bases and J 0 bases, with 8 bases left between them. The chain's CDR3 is CASSEARGYQETQYF. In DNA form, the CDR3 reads TGTGCCAGCAGTGAAGCTCGGGGGTACCAAGAGACCCAGTACTTC.

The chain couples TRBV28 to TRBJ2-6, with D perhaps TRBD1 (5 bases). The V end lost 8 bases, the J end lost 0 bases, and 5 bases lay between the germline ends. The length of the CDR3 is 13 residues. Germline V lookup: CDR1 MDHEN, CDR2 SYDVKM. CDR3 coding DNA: TGTGCCAGCGACAGCTCTGGGGCCAACGTCCTGACTTTC. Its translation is CASDSSGANVLTF.